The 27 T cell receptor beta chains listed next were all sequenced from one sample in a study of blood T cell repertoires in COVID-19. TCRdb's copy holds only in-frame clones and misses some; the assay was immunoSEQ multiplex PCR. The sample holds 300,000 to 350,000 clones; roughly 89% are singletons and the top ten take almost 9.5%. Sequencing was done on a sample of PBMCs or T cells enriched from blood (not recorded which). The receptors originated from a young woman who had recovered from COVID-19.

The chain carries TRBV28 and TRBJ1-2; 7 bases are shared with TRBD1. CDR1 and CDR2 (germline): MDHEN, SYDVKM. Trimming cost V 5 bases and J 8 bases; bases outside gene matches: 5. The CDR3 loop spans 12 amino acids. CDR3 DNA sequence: TGTGCCAGCAGTCTAGGACAGGTCGGCTACACCTTC. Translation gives CASSLGQVGYTF.

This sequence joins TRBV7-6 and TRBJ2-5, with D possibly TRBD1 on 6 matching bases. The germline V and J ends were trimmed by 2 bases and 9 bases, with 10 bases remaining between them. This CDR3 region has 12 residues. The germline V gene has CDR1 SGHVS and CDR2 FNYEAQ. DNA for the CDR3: TGTGCCAGCAGCTTAACCGAGGGGGCCCAGTACTTC. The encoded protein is CASSLTEGAQYF.

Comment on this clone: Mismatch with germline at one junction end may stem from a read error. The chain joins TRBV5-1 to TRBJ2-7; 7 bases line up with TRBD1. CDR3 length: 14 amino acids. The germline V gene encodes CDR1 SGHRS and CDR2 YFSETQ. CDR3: CASSSTGRPYEQYF. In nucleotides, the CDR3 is TGCGCCAGCAGCTCGACAGGGCGCCCCTACGAACAGTACTTC.

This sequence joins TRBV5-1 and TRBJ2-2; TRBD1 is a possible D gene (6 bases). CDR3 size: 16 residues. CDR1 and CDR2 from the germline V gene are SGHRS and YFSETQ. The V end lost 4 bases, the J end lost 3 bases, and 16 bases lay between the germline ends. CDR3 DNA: TGCGCCAGCAGCCGACAGGACCCGCCTTACACCGGGGAGCTGTTTTTT. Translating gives CASSRQDPPYTGELFF.

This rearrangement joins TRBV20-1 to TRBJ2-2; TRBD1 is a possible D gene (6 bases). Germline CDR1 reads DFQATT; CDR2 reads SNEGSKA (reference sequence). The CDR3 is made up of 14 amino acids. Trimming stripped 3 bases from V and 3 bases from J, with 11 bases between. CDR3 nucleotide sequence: TGCAGTGCTAGTCGTCAGGGGCACACCGGGGAGCTGTTTTTT. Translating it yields CSASRQGHTGELFF.

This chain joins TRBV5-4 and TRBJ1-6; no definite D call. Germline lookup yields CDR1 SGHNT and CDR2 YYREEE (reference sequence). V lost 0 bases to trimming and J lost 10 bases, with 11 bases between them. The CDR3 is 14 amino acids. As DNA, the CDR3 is TGTGCCAGCAGCTTGGCGGGGATTGGGTCACCCCTCCACTTT. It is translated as CASSLAGIGSPLHF.

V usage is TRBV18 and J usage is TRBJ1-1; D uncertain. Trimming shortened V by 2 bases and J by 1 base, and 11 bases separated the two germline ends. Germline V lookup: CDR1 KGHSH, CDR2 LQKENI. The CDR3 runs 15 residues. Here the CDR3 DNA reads TGTGCCAGCTCACCAGTGGCAGAAGAGAACACTGAAGCTTTCTTT. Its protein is CASSPVAEENTEAFF. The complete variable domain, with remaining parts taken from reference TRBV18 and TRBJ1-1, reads NAGVMQNPRHLVRRRGQEARLRCSPMKGHSHVYWYRQLPEEGLKFMVYLQKENIIDESGMPKERFSAEFPKEGPSILRIQQVVRGDSAAYFCASSPVAEENTEAFFGQGTRLTVV.

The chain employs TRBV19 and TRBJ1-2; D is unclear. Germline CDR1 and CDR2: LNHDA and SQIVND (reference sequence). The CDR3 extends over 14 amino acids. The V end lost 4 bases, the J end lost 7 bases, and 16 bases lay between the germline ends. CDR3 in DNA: TGTGCCAGTAGTACCTCCAGGAGGGAGGTTGGCTACACCTTC. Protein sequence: CASSTSRREVGYTF.

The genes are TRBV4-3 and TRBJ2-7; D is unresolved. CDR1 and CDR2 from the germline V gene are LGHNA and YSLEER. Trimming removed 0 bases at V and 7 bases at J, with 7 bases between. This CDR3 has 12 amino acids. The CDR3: CASSQDLTEQYF. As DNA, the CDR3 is TGCGCCAGCAGCCAAGATTTGACAGAGCAGTACTTC.

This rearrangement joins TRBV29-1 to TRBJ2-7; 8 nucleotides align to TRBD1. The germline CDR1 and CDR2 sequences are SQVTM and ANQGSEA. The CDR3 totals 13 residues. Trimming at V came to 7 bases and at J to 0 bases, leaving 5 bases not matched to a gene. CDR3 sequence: CSATGQDSYEQYF. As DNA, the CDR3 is TGCAGCGCTACGGGACAGGACTCCTACGAGCAGTACTTC.

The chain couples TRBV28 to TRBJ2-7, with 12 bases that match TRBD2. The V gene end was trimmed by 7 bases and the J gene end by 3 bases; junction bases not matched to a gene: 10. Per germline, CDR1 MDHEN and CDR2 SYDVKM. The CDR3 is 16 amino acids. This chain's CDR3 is CASTHSSGRGGYEQYF. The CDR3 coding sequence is TGTGCCAGCACCCATTCTAGCGGGAGGGGAGGCTACGAGCAGTACTTC.

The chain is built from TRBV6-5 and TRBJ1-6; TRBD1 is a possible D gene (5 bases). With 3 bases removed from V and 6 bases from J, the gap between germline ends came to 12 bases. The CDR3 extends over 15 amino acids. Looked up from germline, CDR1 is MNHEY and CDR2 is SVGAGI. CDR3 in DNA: TGTGCCAGCAGTTATCAGGGCCTCATTAATTCACCCCTCCACTTT. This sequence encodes CASSYQGLINSPLHF.

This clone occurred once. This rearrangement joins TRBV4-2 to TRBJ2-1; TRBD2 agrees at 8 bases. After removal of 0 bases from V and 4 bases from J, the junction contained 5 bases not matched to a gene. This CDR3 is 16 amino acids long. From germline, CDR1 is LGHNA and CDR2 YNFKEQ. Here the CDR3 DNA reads TGTGCCAGCAGCCAAGAACCAGCGGGAGAGTACAATGAGCAGTTCTTC. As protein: CASSQEPAGEYNEQFF.

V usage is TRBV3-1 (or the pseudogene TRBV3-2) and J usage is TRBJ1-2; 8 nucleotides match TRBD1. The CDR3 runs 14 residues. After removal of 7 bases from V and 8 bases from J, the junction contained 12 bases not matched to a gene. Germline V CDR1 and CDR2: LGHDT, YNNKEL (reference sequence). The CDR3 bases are TGTGCCAGCACCCTAGTCCAGGGGGCGCAAGGCTACACCTTC. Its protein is CASTLVQGAQGYTF.

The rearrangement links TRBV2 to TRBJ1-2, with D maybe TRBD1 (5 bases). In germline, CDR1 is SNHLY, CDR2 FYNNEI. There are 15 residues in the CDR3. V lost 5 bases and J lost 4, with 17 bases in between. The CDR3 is CASSQNLDSGYGYTF. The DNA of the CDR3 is TGTGCCAGCAGTCAAAACCTCGACAGTGGCTATGGCTACACCTTC.

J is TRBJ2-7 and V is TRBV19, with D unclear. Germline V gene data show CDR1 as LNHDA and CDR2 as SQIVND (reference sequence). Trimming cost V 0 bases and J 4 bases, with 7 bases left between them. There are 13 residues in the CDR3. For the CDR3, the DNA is TGTGCCAGTAGTATAGAGTTCAAATACGAGCAGTACTTC. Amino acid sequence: CASSIEFKYEQYF.

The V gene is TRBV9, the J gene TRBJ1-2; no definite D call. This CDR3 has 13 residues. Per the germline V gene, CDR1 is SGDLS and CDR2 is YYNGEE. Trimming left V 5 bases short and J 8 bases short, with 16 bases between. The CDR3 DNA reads TGTGCCAGCAGGACGACGGGGTCTGAGGGCTACACCTTC. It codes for CASRTTGSEGYTF. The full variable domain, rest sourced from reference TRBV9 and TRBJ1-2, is DSGVTQTPKHLITATGQRVTLRCSPRSGDLSVYWYQQSLDQGLQFLIQYYNGEERAKGNILERFSAQQFPDLHSELNLSSLELGDSALYFCASRTTGSEGYTFGSGTRLTVV.

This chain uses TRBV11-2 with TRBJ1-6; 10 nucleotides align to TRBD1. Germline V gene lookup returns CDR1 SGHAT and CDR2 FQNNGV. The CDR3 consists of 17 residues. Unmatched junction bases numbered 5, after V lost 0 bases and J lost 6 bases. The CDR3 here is CASSLDSWDRGNSPLHF. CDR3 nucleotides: TGTGCCAGCAGCTTAGATAGTTGGGACAGGGGTAATTCACCCCTCCACTTT.

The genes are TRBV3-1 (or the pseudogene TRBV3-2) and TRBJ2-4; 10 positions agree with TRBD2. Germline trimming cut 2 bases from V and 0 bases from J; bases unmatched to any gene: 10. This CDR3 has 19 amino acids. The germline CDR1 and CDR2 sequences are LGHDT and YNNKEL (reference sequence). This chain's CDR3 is CASSQKTSGWVLAKNIQYF. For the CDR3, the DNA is TGTGCCAGCAGCCAAAAGACTAGCGGGTGGGTTCTAGCCAAAAACATTCAGTACTTC.

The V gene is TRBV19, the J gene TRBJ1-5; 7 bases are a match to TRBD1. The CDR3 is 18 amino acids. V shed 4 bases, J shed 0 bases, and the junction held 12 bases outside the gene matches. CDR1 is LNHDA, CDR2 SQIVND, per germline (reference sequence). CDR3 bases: TGTGCCAGTAGTAGGGACAGTACCAGCCTTTATAGCAATCAGCCCCAGCATTTT. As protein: CASSRDSTSLYSNQPQHF.

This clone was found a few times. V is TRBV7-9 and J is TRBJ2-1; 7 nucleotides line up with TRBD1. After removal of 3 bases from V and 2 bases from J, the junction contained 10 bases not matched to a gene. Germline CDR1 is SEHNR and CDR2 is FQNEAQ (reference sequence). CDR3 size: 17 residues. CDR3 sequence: CASSFLSTGDPYNEQFF. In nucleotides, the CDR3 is TGTGCCAGCAGCTTTCTCTCCACAGGGGACCCCTACAATGAGCAGTTCTTC.

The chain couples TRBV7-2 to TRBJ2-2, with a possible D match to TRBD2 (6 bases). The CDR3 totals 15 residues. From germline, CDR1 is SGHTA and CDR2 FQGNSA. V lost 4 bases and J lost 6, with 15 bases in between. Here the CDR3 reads CASSSPTTRAGELFF. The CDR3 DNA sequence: TGTGCCAGCAGCTCCCCCACGACTAGGGCCGGGGAGCTGTTTTTT.

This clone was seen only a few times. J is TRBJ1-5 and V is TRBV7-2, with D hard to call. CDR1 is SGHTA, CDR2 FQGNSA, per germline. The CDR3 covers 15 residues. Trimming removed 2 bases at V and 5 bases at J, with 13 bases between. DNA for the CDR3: TGTGCCAGCAGCTTAAGGCTAGGTCGGGATCAGCCCCAGCATTTT. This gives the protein CASSLRLGRDQPQHF.

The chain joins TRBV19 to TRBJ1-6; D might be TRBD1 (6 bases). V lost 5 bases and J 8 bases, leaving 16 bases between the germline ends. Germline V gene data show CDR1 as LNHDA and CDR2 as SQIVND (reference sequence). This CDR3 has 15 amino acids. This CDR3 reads CASSSTGTFYSPLHF. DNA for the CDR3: TGTGCCAGTAGTTCGACCGGGACATTCTATTCACCCCTCCACTTT.

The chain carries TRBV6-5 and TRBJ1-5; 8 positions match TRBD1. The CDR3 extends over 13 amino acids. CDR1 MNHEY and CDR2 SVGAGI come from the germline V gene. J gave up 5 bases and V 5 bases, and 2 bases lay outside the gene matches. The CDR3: CASSPDRDQPQHF. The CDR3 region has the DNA TGTGCCAGCAGTCCGGACAGGGATCAGCCCCAGCATTTT.

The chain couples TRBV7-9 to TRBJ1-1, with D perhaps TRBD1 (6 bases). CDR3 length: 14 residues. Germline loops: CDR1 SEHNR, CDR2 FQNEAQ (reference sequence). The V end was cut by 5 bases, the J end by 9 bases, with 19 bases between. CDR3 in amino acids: CASSPEVRGEQAFF. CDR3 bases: TGTGCCAGCAGCCCGGAGGTCAGGGGAGAACAAGCTTTCTTT.

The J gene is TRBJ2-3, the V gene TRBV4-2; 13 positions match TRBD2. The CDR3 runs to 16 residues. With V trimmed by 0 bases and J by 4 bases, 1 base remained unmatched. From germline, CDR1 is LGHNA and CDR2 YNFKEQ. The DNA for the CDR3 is TGTGCCAGCAGCCAAGACGGACTAGCGGGAGCAGATACGCAGTATTTT. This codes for CASSQDGLAGADTQYF.